Presented here are 14 T cell receptor beta chains from one specimen sequenced in a study of technical replicates of blood from several donors. Here immunoSEQ multiplex PCR was the method, and the copy in TCRdb shows in-frame clones only, minus some. The sample has about 82,000 clones, less than 95% seen once. The sample consisted of T cells isolated from PBMCs. Source of these receptors: a human donor in good health.

The V and J genes are TRBV5-1 and TRBJ1-6; 7 bases fit TRBD1. After removal of 2 bases from V and 5 bases from J, the junction contained 1 base not matched to a gene. The CDR3 spans 14 residues. Germline-derived CDR1 and CDR2 are SGHRS and YFSETQ. The CDR3 region is CASSLTGDNSPLHF. CDR3 DNA sequence: TGCGCCAGCAGCTTAACAGGGGATAATTCACCCCTCCACTTT.

This chain joins TRBV29-1 and TRBJ2-1; 8 bases fit TRBD2. There are 12 residues in the CDR3. J gave up 4 bases and V 4 bases, and 0 bases lay outside the gene matches. Germline V gives CDR1 SQVTM, CDR2 ANQGSEA. The CDR3 region is CSVAGGYNEQFF. DNA for the CDR3: TGCAGCGTTGCGGGGGGGTACAATGAGCAGTTCTTC.

The V gene is TRBV10-2, the J gene TRBJ2-7; 11 bases are shared with TRBD2. This CDR3 region has 16 residues. Germline CDR1 WSHSY, CDR2 SAAADI. Trimming at V came to 4 bases and at J to 0 bases, leaving 5 bases not matched to a gene. The CDR3 is CASSVAGGSSSYEQYF. CDR3 in DNA: TGCGCCAGCAGTGTAGCGGGAGGGTCAAGCTCCTACGAGCAGTACTTC.

A single count supports this clone. This sequence joins TRBV5-1 and TRBJ2-3, with D possibly matching TRBD1 (7 bases). CDR1 and CDR2 (germline): SGHRS, YFSETQ. V was cut by 5 bases and J by 1 base, with 14 bases left in between. The CDR3 runs to 15 residues. This CDR3 reads CASRPGGWGTDTQYF. The CDR3 DNA follows: TGCGCCAGCAGACCAGGGGGGTGGGGCACAGATACGCAGTATTTT.

The J gene is TRBJ1-1, the V gene TRBV9; TRBD1 is a possible D gene (6 bases). Germline V CDR1 and CDR2: SGDLS, YYNGEE. This CDR3 spans 13 amino acids. The V end lost 5 bases, the J end lost 2 bases, and 10 bases lay between the germline ends. As DNA, the CDR3 is TGTGCCAGCAGTCGGACAGTTAACACTGAAGCTTTCTTT. Its translation is CASSRTVNTEAFF.

This clone was recorded a few times. The DNA for the CDR3 is TGCAGCGTTGAAGATCTGGGCAGGGCCTACAATGAGCAGTTCTTC. It translates to CSVEDLGRAYNEQFF. The chain recombines TRBV29-1 with TRBJ2-1; D is possibly TRBD1 (5 bases). V was clipped by 0 bases and J by 2 bases, with 11 bases between them. Looked up from germline, CDR1 is SQVTM and CDR2 is ANQGSEA. CDR3 length equals 15 residues.

V gene TRBV11-2 combines with J gene TRBJ2-1, with 9 bases that match TRBD1. The germline CDR1 and CDR2 sequences are SGHAT and FQNNGV. The CDR3 has 16 residues. V dropped 3 bases and J dropped 7; count of bases not matched to a gene: 10. The CDR3 sequence is CASSFRDREQINEQFF. The CDR3 nucleotides are TGTGCCAGCAGCTTTCGGGACAGGGAGCAAATTAATGAGCAGTTCTTC.

The chain joins TRBV9 to TRBJ2-1, with D uncertain. The CDR3 has 13 amino acids. CDR1 is SGDLS, CDR2 YYNGEE, per germline. V was clipped by 1 base and J by 1 base, with 3 bases between them. CDR3 residues: CASSVTSYNEQFF. The CDR3 region has the DNA TGTGCCAGCAGCGTAACTTCCTACAATGAGCAGTTCTTC.

This chain uses TRBV2 with TRBJ2-1; 7 bases are a match to TRBD2. This CDR3 spans 13 amino acids. Per the germline V gene, CDR1 is SNHLY and CDR2 is FYNNEI. V was clipped by 2 bases and J by 7 bases; unmatched bases: 2. CDR3 DNA sequence: TGTGCCAGCAGTGAAAGGACTAGAAATGAGCAGTTCTTC. It encodes CASSERTRNEQFF.

The V gene is TRBV10-2, the J gene TRBJ1-2; TRBD1 aligns across 9 bases. Germline assignment: CDR1 WSHSY and CDR2 SAAADI. The CDR3 loop spans 14 amino acids. The trim removed 3 bases at V and 3 bases at J, leaving 2 bases unmatched. The CDR3 sequence: CASSEQGAHYGYTF. CDR3 bases: TGCGCCAGCAGTGAACAGGGGGCCCACTATGGCTACACCTTC.

The CDR3 DNA follows: TGTGCCAGCAGCCCCCGACAGGGGGCTATGAACACTGAAGCTTTCTTT. Translated, it gives CASSPRQGAMNTEAFF. The chain is built from TRBV14 and TRBJ1-1; TRBD1 matches 10 bases. The junction had 5 bases not matched to a gene; V was cut back by 4 bases and J by 0 bases. The CDR3 consists of 16 residues. Per the germline V gene, CDR1 is SGHDN and CDR2 is FVKESK.

The chain recombines TRBV19 with TRBJ2-1; 10 bases line up with TRBD2. The CDR3 spans 13 residues. Trimming took 7 bases from V and 9 from J; bases not matched to a gene: 6. In germline, CDR1 is LNHDA, CDR2 SQIVND (reference sequence). This CDR3 reads CASTPGTSVEQFF. The CDR3 region has the DNA TGTGCCAGTACCCCCGGGACTAGCGTTGAGCAGTTCTTC.

The chain combines TRBV18 with TRBJ2-6, with TRBD1 matching 7 bases. Unmatched junction bases numbered 1, after V lost 1 base and J lost 1 base. There are 16 residues in the CDR3. Germline CDR1 reads KGHSH; CDR2 reads LQKENI. The CDR3 is CASSPQGASGANVLTF. Written as DNA, the CDR3 is TGTGCCAGCTCACCACAGGGGGCATCTGGGGCCAACGTCCTGACTTTC. Combining the CDR3 with reference TRBV18 and TRBJ2-6 gives the whole variable domain NAGVMQNPRHLVRRRGQEARLRCSPMKGHSHVYWYRQLPEEGLKFMVYLQKENIIDESGMPKERFSAEFPKEGPSILRIQQVVRGDSAAYFCASSPQGASGANVLTFGAGSRLTVL.

The chain uses TRBV19 and TRBJ1-5, with D perhaps matching TRBD1 (5 bases). Germline V lookup: CDR1 LNHDA, CDR2 SQIVND (reference sequence). V was clipped by 5 bases and J by 0 bases, with 5 bases between them. CDR3 length: 13 amino acids. CDR3 coding DNA: TGTGCCAGTAGTCAGGGTAGCAATCAGCCCCAGCATTTT. Translated, it gives CASSQGSNQPQHF. The whole variable domain, remainder taken from reference TRBV19 and TRBJ1-5, is DGGITQSPKYLFRKEGQNVTLSCEQNLNHDAMYWYRQDPGQGLRLIYYSQIVNDFQKGDIAEGYSVSREKKESFPLTVTSAQKNPTAFYLCASSQGSNQPQHFGDGTRLSIL.